The rows below give T cell receptor beta chains drawn from one sample of a study of human T cells and chemical hapten exposure. In TCRdb, the RACE reads were re-called with MiXCR into one record per CDR3 protein. The sample contains a few hundred thousand distinct CDR3 sequences, 5.5% of which appear only once. This material consisted of whole blood, taken in connection with sensitization to the hapten diphenylcyclopropenone (DPC). The receptors here all came from a woman aged 18-30 years with alopecia areata. Some clones in this sample may be carry-over from other donors' samples. Each CDR3 is given without its conserved first and last residue.

>TRBJ2-3|TRBV6-5
ASRGQGAMDTQY
>TRBJ2-6|TRBV29-1
SALTGGRSGANVLT
>TRBJ2-3|TRBV20-1
SAPASGEADTQY
>TRBJ1-3|TRBV6-5
ASSYEGPFSGNTIY
>TRBJ2-3|TRBV2
ASTAAGEDTQY
>TRBJ1-3|TRBV2
TSNLRTGFSGNTIY
>TRBJ1-5|TRBV3-1
ASSQAPGQGNQPQH
>TRBJ2-4|TRBV25-1
ARPRKDRKSRNIQY
>TRBJ2-3|TRBV6-5
ASSYLNSRLASTDTQY
>TRBJ1-2|TRBV12-3/TRBV12-4
ASKILWGDNYGYT
>TRBJ2-1|TRBV13
ASSLLGGGSDEQF
>TRBJ1-6|TRBV24-1
ASTGGSPLH
>TRBJ2-7|TRBV3-1
ASSQRPYEQY
>TRBJ1-2|TRBV6-6
AWSYRGRNYGYT
>TRBJ2-5|TRBV7-2
ASSFNGGVAQY
>TRBJ2-3|TRBV10-3
AISESIRFTDTQY
>TRBJ1-5|TRBV6-2/TRBV6-3
ASTRRDDQPQH
>TRBJ2-6|TRBV7-8
ASSSYRVLNSGANVLT
>TRBJ2-5|TRBV5-1
ASTPDSKETQY
>TRBJ1-1|TRBV6-1
AADPGLRRSTEAF
>TRBJ2-3|TRBV12-3/TRBV12-4
ASSTQTGPTDTQY
>TRBJ2-7|TRBV7-8
ASSLVSGLVLHEQY
>TRBJ2-1|TRBV7-9
ASSSKTGPNEQF
>TRBJ1-1|TRBV28
ASSLLGPEGSEAF
>TRBJ2-3|TRBV6-5
ASSFYYAGLAGSTDTQY
>TRBJ1-4|TRBV5-6
ASTRRENEKLF
>TRBJ2-6|TRBV10-3
AISERVSGANVLT
>TRBJ1-1|TRBV7-2
ASSSSKLGGTEAF
>TRBJ1-1|TRBV7-6
ASSSRWGGGAF
>TRBJ2-7|TRBV9
ASSVDPQVVYEQY
>TRBJ1-6|TRBV20-1
SASDRGQGNSPLH